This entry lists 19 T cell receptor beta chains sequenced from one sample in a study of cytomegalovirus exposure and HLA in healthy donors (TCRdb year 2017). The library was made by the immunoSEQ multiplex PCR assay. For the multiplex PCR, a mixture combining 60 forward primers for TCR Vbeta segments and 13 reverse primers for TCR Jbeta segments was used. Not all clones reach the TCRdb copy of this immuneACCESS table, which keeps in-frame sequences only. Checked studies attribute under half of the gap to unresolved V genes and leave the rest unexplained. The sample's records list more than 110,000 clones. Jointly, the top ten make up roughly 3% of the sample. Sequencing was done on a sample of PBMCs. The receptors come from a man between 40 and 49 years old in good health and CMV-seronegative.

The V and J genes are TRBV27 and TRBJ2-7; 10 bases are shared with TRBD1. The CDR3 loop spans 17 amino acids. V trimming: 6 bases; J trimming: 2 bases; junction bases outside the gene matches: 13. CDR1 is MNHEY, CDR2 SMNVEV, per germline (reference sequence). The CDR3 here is CASSRNSGQGSTYEQYF. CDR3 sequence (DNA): TGTGCCAGCAGCCGAAATTCGGGACAGGGGTCAACCTACGAGCAGTACTTC.

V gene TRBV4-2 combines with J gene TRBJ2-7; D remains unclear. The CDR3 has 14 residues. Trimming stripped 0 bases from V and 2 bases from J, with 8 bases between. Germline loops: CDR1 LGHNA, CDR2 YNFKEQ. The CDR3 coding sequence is TGTGCCAGCAGCCAAGATAACACCCCCTACGAGCAGTACTTC. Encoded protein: CASSQDNTPYEQYF.

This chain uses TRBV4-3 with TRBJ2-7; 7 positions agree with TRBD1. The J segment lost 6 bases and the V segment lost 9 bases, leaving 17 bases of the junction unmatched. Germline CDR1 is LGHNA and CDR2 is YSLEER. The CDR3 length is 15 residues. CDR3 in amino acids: CASQRDRDSTSEQYF. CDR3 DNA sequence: TGCGCCAGTCAGAGGGACCGGGACAGTACTTCCGAGCAGTACTTC.

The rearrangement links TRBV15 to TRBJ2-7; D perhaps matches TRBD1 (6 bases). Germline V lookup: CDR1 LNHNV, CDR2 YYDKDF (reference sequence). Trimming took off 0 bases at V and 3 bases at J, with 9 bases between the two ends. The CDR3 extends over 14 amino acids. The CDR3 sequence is CATSRDRGGYEQYF. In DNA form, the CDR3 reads TGTGCCACCAGCAGAGATCGAGGGGGCTACGAGCAGTACTTC.

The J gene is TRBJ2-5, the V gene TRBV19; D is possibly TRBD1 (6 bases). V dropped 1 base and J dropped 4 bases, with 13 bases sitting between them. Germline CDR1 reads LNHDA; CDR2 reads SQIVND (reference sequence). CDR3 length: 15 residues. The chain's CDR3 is CASSIGGRGVETQYF. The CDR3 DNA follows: TGTGCCAGTAGTATAGGGGGCAGGGGCGTAGAGACCCAGTACTTC.

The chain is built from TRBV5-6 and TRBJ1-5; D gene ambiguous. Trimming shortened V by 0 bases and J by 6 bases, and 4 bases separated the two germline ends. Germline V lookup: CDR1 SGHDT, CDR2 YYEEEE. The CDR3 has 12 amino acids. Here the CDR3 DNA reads TGTGCCAGCAGCTTGGGGCCTCAGCCCCAGCATTTT. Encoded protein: CASSLGPQPQHF.

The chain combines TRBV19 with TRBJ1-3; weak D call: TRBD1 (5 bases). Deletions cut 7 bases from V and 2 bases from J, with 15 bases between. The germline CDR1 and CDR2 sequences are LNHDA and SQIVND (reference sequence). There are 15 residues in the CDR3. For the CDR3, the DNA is TGTGCCAGTATGAGCCAGGGAAACGCTGGAAACACCATATATTTT. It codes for CASMSQGNAGNTIYF.

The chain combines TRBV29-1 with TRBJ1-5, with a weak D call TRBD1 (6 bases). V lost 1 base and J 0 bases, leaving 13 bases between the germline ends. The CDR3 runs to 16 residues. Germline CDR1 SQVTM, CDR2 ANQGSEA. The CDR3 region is CSVEVGGAGSNQPQHF. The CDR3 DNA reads TGCAGCGTTGAAGTTGGGGGGGCGGGTAGCAATCAGCCCCAGCATTTT.

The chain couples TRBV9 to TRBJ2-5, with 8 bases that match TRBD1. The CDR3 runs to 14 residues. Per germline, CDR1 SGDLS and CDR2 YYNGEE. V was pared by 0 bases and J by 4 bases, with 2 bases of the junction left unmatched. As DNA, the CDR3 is TGTGCCAGCAGCGTAGGGCAGGGGGCAGAGACCCAGTACTTC. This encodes CASSVGQGAETQYF.

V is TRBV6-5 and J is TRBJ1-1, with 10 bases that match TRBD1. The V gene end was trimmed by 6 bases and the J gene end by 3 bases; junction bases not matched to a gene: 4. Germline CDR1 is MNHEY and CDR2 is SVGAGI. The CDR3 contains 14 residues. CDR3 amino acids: CASSRGQGDTEAFF. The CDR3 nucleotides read TGTGCCAGCAGCCGCGGACAGGGGGACACTGAAGCTTTCTTT.

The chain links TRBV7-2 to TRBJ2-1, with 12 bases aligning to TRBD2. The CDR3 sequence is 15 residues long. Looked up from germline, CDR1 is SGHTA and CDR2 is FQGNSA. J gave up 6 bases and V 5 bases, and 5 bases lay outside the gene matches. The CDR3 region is CASSRLAGVTNEQFF. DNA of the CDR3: TGTGCCAGCAGCCGACTAGCGGGGGTTACCAATGAGCAGTTCTTC.

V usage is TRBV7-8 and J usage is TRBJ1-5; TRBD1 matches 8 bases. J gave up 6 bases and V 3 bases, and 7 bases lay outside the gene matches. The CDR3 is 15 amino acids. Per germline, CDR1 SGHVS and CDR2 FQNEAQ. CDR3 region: CASSFRQGMRQPQHF. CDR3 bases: TGTGCCAGCAGCTTCAGACAGGGGATGCGTCAGCCCCAGCATTTT.

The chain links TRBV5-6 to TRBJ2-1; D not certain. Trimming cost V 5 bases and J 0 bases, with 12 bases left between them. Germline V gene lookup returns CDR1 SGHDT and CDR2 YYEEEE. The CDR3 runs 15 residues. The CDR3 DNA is TGTGCCAGCAGATATGACCGGAGCTCCTACAATGAGCAGTTCTTC. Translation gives CASRYDRSSYNEQFF.

The CDR3, as DNA: TGTGCCAGCAGCCCCCGGACAGGGGCGGATACGCAGTATTTT. Amino acid sequence: CASSPRTGADTQYF. The V call is TRBV11-2, the J call TRBJ2-3, with 9 bases lining up with TRBD1. The V gene's germline CDR1 is SGHAT and CDR2 FQNNGV. The CDR3 is 14 amino acids. V trimming: 5 bases; J trimming: 6 bases; junction bases outside the gene matches: 6.

CDR3 amino acids: CASSSERGGLNEQFF. The CDR3 DNA reads TGCGCCAGCAGCAGCGAGCGGGGGGGCCTAAATGAGCAGTTCTTC. V and J are TRBV5-1 and TRBJ2-1; 10 bases line up with TRBD2. Germline CDR1 is SGHRS and CDR2 is YFSETQ. CDR3 length: 15 amino acids. V lost 4 bases, J lost 7 bases, and 8 bases stayed unmatched. Full variable domain (rest looked up from reference TRBV5-1 and TRBJ2-1): KAGVTQTPRYLIKTRGQQVTLSCSPISGHRSVSWYQQTPGQGLQFLFEYFSETQRNKGNFPGRFSGRQFSNSRSEMNVSTLELGDSALYLCASSSERGGLNEQFFGPGTRLTVL.

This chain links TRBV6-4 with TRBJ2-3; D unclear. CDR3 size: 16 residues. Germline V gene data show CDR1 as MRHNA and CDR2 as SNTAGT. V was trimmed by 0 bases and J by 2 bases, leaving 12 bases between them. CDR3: CASSDSSGSHTDTQYF. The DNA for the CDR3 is TGTGCCAGCAGTGACTCTTCCGGGTCCCACACAGATACGCAGTATTTT.

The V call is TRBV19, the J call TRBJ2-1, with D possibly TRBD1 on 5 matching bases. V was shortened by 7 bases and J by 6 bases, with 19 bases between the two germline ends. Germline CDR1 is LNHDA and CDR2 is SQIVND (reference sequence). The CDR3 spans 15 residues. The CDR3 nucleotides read TGTGCCAGTAACCTATTTTTCGCCGACAGCAATGAGCAGTTCTTC. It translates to CASNLFFADSNEQFF.

For the CDR3, the DNA is TGTGCCAGCATGGGGGGGGCACTAGGAAACACCATATATTTT. It codes for CASMGGALGNTIYF. The chain links TRBV6-1 to TRBJ1-3, with D perhaps matching TRBD1 (6 bases). The CDR3 is 14 amino acids. V lost 7 bases to trimming and J lost 4 bases, with 14 bases between them. Germline V gives CDR1 MNHNS, CDR2 SASEGT.

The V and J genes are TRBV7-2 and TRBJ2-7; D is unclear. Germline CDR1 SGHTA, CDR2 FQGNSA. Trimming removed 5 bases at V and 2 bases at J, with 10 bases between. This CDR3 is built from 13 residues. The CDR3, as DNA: TGTGCCAGCAGCACAGACGGAACCTACGAGCAGTACTTC. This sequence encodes CASSTDGTYEQYF.